A single sample gave rise to the 31 T cell receptor beta chains below, sequenced in a study of shared clonotypes between healthy human individuals. Sequenced by immunoSEQ multiplex PCR; TCRdb stores in-frame clones only, minus some. The sample yields around 2,000,000 clones, approximately 94% seen once. Terminally differentiated effector memory CD45RA+ cells were excluded from the naive CD8 cells, which were CD45RO-negative and positively selected for CCR7. What was sequenced was naive CD8+ T cells from PBMCs. The receptors shown here come from a man between 18 and 29 years old in good health. Some clones in this sample may be carry-over from other donors' samples.

The chain is built from TRBV19 and TRBJ2-7; perhaps TRBD1 as D (6 bases). The CDR3 has 13 residues. Trimming shortened V by 5 bases and J by 4 bases, and 12 bases separated the two germline ends. The germline gives CDR1 LNHDA, CDR2 SQIVND (reference sequence). This chain's CDR3 is CASSLTGDYEQYF. The CDR3 DNA reads as TGTGCCAGTAGTCTGACAGGCGATTACGAGCAGTACTTC.

The chain employs TRBV19 and TRBJ1-5; D not certain. CDR1 and CDR2 (germline): LNHDA, SQIVND (reference sequence). The V and J ends lost 2 bases and 5 bases respectively, with 10 bases between them. The CDR3 spans 14 residues. The chain's CDR3 is CASSISVPYQPQHF. The CDR3 nucleotides are TGTGCCAGTAGTATAAGTGTCCCTTATCAGCCCCAGCATTTT.

J is TRBJ2-1 and V is TRBV25-1, with 9 bases fitting TRBD1. J was trimmed by 8 bases and V by 4 bases; bases with no gene match: 3. Per the germline V gene, CDR1 is MGHDK and CDR2 is SYGVNS. The CDR3 is 13 amino acids. CDR3 bases: TGTGCCAGCAGTGGGGACAGGGACGATGAGCAGTTCTTC. This translates into CASSGDRDDEQFF.

This clone has only one observation. Other DNA sequences from this sample encode an identical CDR3 as well. V and J are TRBV28 and TRBJ2-7; D is unresolved. V dropped 4 bases and J dropped 3 bases, with 7 bases sitting between them. Germline V gene lookup returns CDR1 MDHEN and CDR2 SYDVKM. The CDR3 totals 12 residues. The CDR3 DNA follows: TGTGCCAGCAGTTCTGACGGCTACGAGCAGTACTTC. Protein product: CASSSDGYEQYF.

The chain links TRBV28 to TRBJ2-1; 11 nucleotides align to TRBD2. V dropped 0 bases and J dropped 15; count of bases not matched to a gene: 4. The CDR3 spans 13 residues. Per germline, CDR1 MDHEN and CDR2 SYDVKM. Here the CDR3 DNA reads TGTGCCAGCAGTTTATGGGCCGGGACTAGCGGGTTCTTC. It codes for CASSLWAGTSGFF.

V usage is TRBV27 and J usage is TRBJ1-5; the D gene is possibly TRBD1 (6 bases). Trimming removed 3 bases at V and 0 bases at J, with 15 bases between. CDR3 length equals 17 residues. CDR1 is MNHEY and CDR2 is SMNVEV in the germline V gene (reference sequence). CDR3 protein: CASSFARGDPSNQPQHF. In nucleotides, the CDR3 is TGTGCCAGCAGTTTCGCCAGGGGAGACCCTAGCAATCAGCCCCAGCATTTT.

The chain combines TRBV5-6 with TRBJ2-1; D not resolved. The CDR3 is 14 amino acids. Germline V gene data show CDR1 as SGHDT and CDR2 as YYEEEE. Trimming took 1 base from V and 8 from J, leaving 13 bases between them. This CDR3 is CASSLWARVHEQFF. CDR3 bases: TGTGCCAGCAGCTTGTGGGCACGGGTCCATGAGCAGTTCTTC.

The chain links TRBV5-1 to TRBJ2-5, with unresolved D. Trimming took 1 base from V and 4 from J, leaving 14 bases between them. The CDR3 length is 15 residues. Looked up from germline, CDR1 is SGHRS and CDR2 is YFSETQ. The CDR3 DNA follows: TGCGCCAGCAGCTTGTCCGCCTACCTGGTAGAGACCCAGTACTTC. Amino acid sequence: CASSLSAYLVETQYF.

The chain joins TRBV9 to TRBJ2-1; TRBD1 aligns across 9 bases. Germline V gene lookup returns CDR1 SGDLS and CDR2 YYNGEE. V lost 2 bases and J lost 4; bases outside the gene matches: 13. The CDR3 length is 18 residues. CDR3 protein: CASSVGRVKGTGYNEQFF. CDR3 DNA sequence: TGTGCCAGCAGCGTGGGGCGGGTTAAGGGGACAGGGTACAATGAGCAGTTCTTC.

The chain couples TRBV7-9 to TRBJ2-1; tentatively, D is TRBD2 (6 bases). Germline CDR1 is SEHNR and CDR2 is FQNEAQ (reference sequence). V lost 4 bases to trimming and J lost 2 bases, with 21 bases between them. The CDR3 extends over 18 amino acids. The CDR3 reads CASSSSRSTGSPYNEQFF. DNA for the CDR3: TGTGCCAGCAGCTCCAGCAGAAGCACCGGGAGTCCCTACAATGAGCAGTTCTTC.

Here the CDR3 reads CASSQDGRGEQYF. The DNA of the CDR3 is TGCGCCAGCAGCCAAGATGGGAGGGGCGAGCAGTACTTC. The rearrangement links TRBV4-1 to TRBJ2-7; TRBD2 aligns across 7 bases. CDR1 is MGHRA and CDR2 is YSYEKL in the germline V gene. Unmatched junction bases numbered 2, after V lost 0 bases and J lost 6 bases. CDR3 length equals 13 residues.

The CDR3 sequence is CASSFNWMESYNEQFF. The DNA of the CDR3 is TGTGCCAGCAGCTTTAATTGGATGGAGTCCTACAATGAGCAGTTCTTC. The chain is built from TRBV11-2 and TRBJ2-1, with unresolved D. Per the germline V gene, CDR1 is SGHAT and CDR2 is FQNNGV. This CDR3 spans 16 amino acids. V shed 3 bases and J shed 1 base, with 13 bases lying between them.

About this clone itself: This same CDR3 is encoded by further DNA sequences in the sample. V and J are TRBV4-3 and TRBJ2-2; the D is unclear. The germline V gene has CDR1 LGHNA and CDR2 YSLEER. Trimming took 1 base from V and 5 from J, leaving 5 bases between them. This CDR3 is 13 amino acids long. Written as DNA, the CDR3 is TGCGCCAGCAGCCAAGGAGTGACCGGGGAGCTGTTTTTT. It is translated as CASSQGVTGELFF.

The chain combines TRBV28 with TRBJ2-1; a possible D gene is TRBD2 (6 bases). This CDR3 contains 14 residues. Germline V gene sequence: CDR1 MDHEN, CDR2 SYDVKM. Trimming took 5 bases from V and 3 from J, leaving 11 bases between them. CDR3 DNA sequence: TGTGCCAGCAGTGGGGGGAATATCTACAATGAGCAGTTCTTC. Translating it yields CASSGGNIYNEQFF.

V is TRBV7-9 and J is TRBJ2-1; TRBD1 aligns across 8 bases. The CDR3 loop spans 15 amino acids. V lost 2 bases and J lost 8; bases outside the gene matches: 8. From germline, CDR1 is SEHNR and CDR2 FQNEAQ (reference sequence). The CDR3 reads CASSLRAGGSDEQFF. The CDR3 DNA is TGTGCCAGCAGCTTAAGGGCAGGGGGCTCCGATGAGCAGTTCTTC.

Concerning this clone: Distinct nucleotide sequences in the sample also encode this CDR3. The chain uses TRBV5-6 and TRBJ2-7; D not certain. V was shortened by 2 bases and J by 0 bases, with 6 bases between the two germline ends. The length of the CDR3 is 13 residues. The germline V gene encodes CDR1 SGHDT and CDR2 YYEEEE. The CDR3 here is CASSFQSSYEQYF. The CDR3 bases are TGTGCCAGCAGCTTTCAGAGCTCCTACGAGCAGTACTTC.

Only a few counts were recorded for this clone. In nucleotides, the CDR3 is TGTGCCAGCAGCTTAGAGCCGGGGTCCCAGCCCCAGCATTTT. Translated: CASSLEPGSQPQHF. The rearrangement joins TRBV7-9 to TRBJ1-5; no reliable D call. CDR1 SEHNR and CDR2 FQNEAQ come from the germline V gene (reference sequence). CDR3 length equals 14 residues. Trimming shortened V by 1 base and J by 7 bases, and 11 bases separated the two germline ends.

This clone was seen once. The chain combines TRBV18 with TRBJ2-7; 7 bases map to TRBD1. Germline-derived CDR1 and CDR2 are KGHSH and LQKENI. Unmatched junction bases numbered 5, after V lost 6 bases and J lost 0 bases. The length of the CDR3 is 14 residues. The CDR3 sequence is CASSDRVSSYEQYF. In DNA, the CDR3 is TGTGCCAGCTCCGACAGGGTTAGCTCCTACGAGCAGTACTTC.

The rearrangement joins TRBV28 to TRBJ1-1; the match to TRBD1 covers 8 bases. The germline gives CDR1 MDHEN, CDR2 SYDVKM. CDR3 length equals 16 residues. V lost 3 bases, J lost 5 bases, and 11 bases stayed unmatched. This CDR3 is CASSFGGRGRRTEAFF. The CDR3 coding sequence is TGTGCCAGCAGTTTTGGCGGCAGGGGGCGCAGGACTGAAGCTTTCTTT.

V and J are TRBV4-1 and TRBJ2-1; TRBD1 matches 7 bases. CDR1 MGHRA and CDR2 YSYEKL come from the germline V gene. The CDR3 runs 17 residues. The V and J ends lost 0 bases and 1 base, in that order; junction bases with no gene match: 6. CDR3 in DNA: TGCGCCAGCAGCCAAGATCCCGGACAGGAATCCTACAATGAGCAGTTCTTC. This translates into CASSQDPGQESYNEQFF.

The chain combines TRBV11-3 with TRBJ1-3, with unresolved D. Germline V gene lookup returns CDR1 SGHNT and CDR2 YENEEA. The CDR3 sequence is 15 residues long. The V and J ends lost 5 bases and 0 bases respectively, with 11 bases between them. CDR3 in DNA: TGTGCCAGCAGCCCGAACGCGGGCTCTGGAAACACCATATATTTT. As protein: CASSPNAGSGNTIYF.

The genes are TRBV7-9 and TRBJ2-1, with D hard to call. Looked up from germline, CDR1 is SEHNR and CDR2 is FQNEAQ (reference sequence). Deletions cut 5 bases from V and 4 bases from J, with 18 bases between. This CDR3 contains 16 residues. DNA for the CDR3: TGTGCCAGCAGCCCACCCGTATCCCTCCGATACAATGAGCAGTTCTTC. Its translation is CASSPPVSLRYNEQFF.

The rearrangement joins TRBV6-1 to TRBJ2-7; 7 nucleotides line up with TRBD1. Germline trimming cut 4 bases from V and 0 bases from J; bases unmatched to any gene: 3. CDR1 MNHNS and CDR2 SASEGT come from the germline V gene. This CDR3 spans 14 amino acids. In nucleotides, the CDR3 is TGTGCCAGCAGTGGATGGGACAGCTCCTACGAGCAGTACTTC. Amino acid sequence: CASSGWDSSYEQYF.

The chain joins TRBV28 to TRBJ2-5; maybe TRBD2 (6 bases). Near its end, the DNA agrees better with TRBJ2-7, so the J call may be wrong. This CDR3 is built from 11 residues. CDR1 and CDR2 (germline): MDHEN, SYDVKM. The CDR3 DNA reads TGTGCCAGCAGTCCGGGGGTCGAGCAGTACTTC. Its protein product is CASSPGVEQYF.

On this clone: Distinct nucleotide sequences in the sample also encode this CDR3. The genes are TRBV4-1 and TRBJ2-7; 8 bases are shared with TRBD1. The CDR3 totals 13 residues. The trim removed 5 bases at V and 2 bases at J, leaving 2 bases unmatched. Germline loops: CDR1 MGHRA, CDR2 YSYEKL. CDR3 sequence reads: CASSWDRTYEQYF. The CDR3 nucleotides are TGCGCCAGCAGCTGGGACAGGACCTACGAGCAGTACTTC.

V is TRBV28 and J is TRBJ2-7; TRBD2 aligns across 12 bases. The CDR3 runs 19 residues. Germline CDR1 is MDHEN and CDR2 is SYDVKM. With 5 bases clipped from V and 4 bases from J, the junction kept 18 bases outside the gene matches. The CDR3: CASSPRRAASGRAGYEQYF. DNA of the CDR3: TGTGCCAGCAGTCCCAGGCGGGCAGCTAGCGGGAGGGCCGGGTACGAGCAGTACTTC. The full variable domain, in which reference TRBV28 and TRBJ2-7 provide the parts outside the CDR3, is DVKVTQSSRYLVKRTGEKVFLECVQDMDHENMFWYRQDPGLGLRLIYFSYDVKMKEKGDIPEGYSVSREKKERFSLILESASTNQTSMYLCASSPRRAASGRAGYEQYFGPGTRLTVT.

The gene calls are TRBV19 and TRBJ2-1; tentatively, D is TRBD2 (6 bases). V was cut by 4 bases and J by 4 bases, with 14 bases left in between. The germline V gene has CDR1 LNHDA and CDR2 SQIVND (reference sequence). This CDR3 has 15 amino acids. CDR3 residues: CASSTGLGEYNEQFF. CDR3 DNA: TGTGCCAGTAGTACGGGACTGGGAGAATACAATGAGCAGTTCTTC.

V and J are TRBV9 and TRBJ2-5, with D possibly TRBD2 on 6 matching bases. The CDR3 has 15 amino acids. The ends were cut back, 7 bases at V and 0 bases at J, with 16 bases in the middle. The germline CDR1 and CDR2 sequences are SGDLS and YYNGEE. The CDR3 sequence is CASQTGVADQETQYF. In DNA form, the CDR3 reads TGTGCCAGCCAAACCGGGGTAGCGGACCAAGAGACCCAGTACTTC.

The rearrangement uses TRBV19 and TRBJ2-2; D is unresolved. Between the trimmed V and J ends, which lost 1 base and 6 bases, there was a span of 12 bases. This CDR3 contains 15 residues. The germline gives CDR1 LNHDA, CDR2 SQIVND (reference sequence). This chain's CDR3 is CASSIVTRPAGELFF. CDR3 sequence (DNA): TGTGCCAGTAGTATAGTAACCCGACCGGCCGGGGAGCTGTTTTTT.

J is TRBJ1-1 and V is TRBV4-3, with D uncertain. Trimming left V 4 bases short and J 7 bases short, with 13 bases between. This CDR3 is built from 13 residues. Germline CDR1 LGHNA, CDR2 YSLEER. CDR3 sequence reads: CASSLPWGGEAFF. The CDR3 DNA sequence: TGCGCCAGCAGCCTCCCCTGGGGAGGTGAAGCTTTCTTT.

The V call is TRBV27, the J call TRBJ2-3; 15 bases match TRBD2. Germline V gene data show CDR1 as MNHEY and CDR2 as SMNVEV (reference sequence). Germline trimming cut 6 bases from V and 4 bases from J; bases unmatched to any gene: 5. The CDR3 has 16 residues. DNA of the CDR3: TGTGCCAGCAGCACCGGGACTAGCGGGAGGCCAGATACGCAGTATTTT. Translating gives CASSTGTSGRPDTQYF.